This TCR beta chain was sequenced for a study of T-cell reconstitution after alpha-beta-depleted transplantation in children. Using unique molecular identifiers, the investigators prepared the TCRbeta library. Using its own MiXCR run on the PCR reads, TCRdb lists one record per CDR3 protein. The sample lists 580,000 or so distinct CDR3 sequences; roughly 23% were seen once. The CDR3 runs to 14 residues. Germline assignment: CDR1 SQVTM and CDR2 ANQGSEA. V lost 7 bases and J lost 0; bases outside the gene matches: 7. This clonotype was detected ten times or more. This specimen was PBMCs, mostly from graft donor cells, taken 360 days after TCRalphabeta/CD19-depleted stem cell transplant. The receptor's source is a boy in the first two years of life who had a stem cell transplant for acute myeloid leukemia, so the T cells may come from the graft donor. The chain links TRBV29-1 to TRBJ2-3; 7 bases align to TRBD2. The CDR3 reads CSAKGLVSTDTQYF. The CDR3, as DNA: TGCAGCGCCAAAGGACTAGTTAGCACAGATACGCAGTATTTT.